This TCR beta chain was identified during a study of blood T cell repertoires in COVID-19 (TCRdb year 2020). About the full investigation: Collaborator samples came from the United States, Italy and Spain and covered acute and convalescent phases of COVID-19. Where available, HLA class I and class II types were obtained from metadata supplied by the sample provider rather than from assay-based typing. The samples were drawn from the first 160 participants of the ongoing ImmuneRACE study and from 950 to 1,500 subjects provided by 6 global collaborators. A de-identified subject ID, COVID-19 status, age in years and sex were almost always included in the sample metadata. The repertoires were made available in a free public database intended to serve as a resource for research on the immune response to SARS-CoV-2. The material from the prospective study consisted of cDNA or gDNA derived from T cells, B-cell-depleted T cells, or PBMCs. Deeply sampled blood TCRbeta repertoires from subjects exposed to, actively infected with, or recovered from COVID-19 were included in the dataset. Study-wide findings and limitations: The quantity of clinical and demographic metadata differed by source and by participant and was supplied without curation.

One collaborating source in Seattle enrolled patients during active infection and followed them longitudinally through the course of disease. Each collaborating institution followed its own protocols to collect whole blood in K2EDTA tubes. For TCRbeta analysis, collaborator samples were shipped as frozen whole blood, as isolated PBMCs, or as DNA extracted from either sample type. TCRbeta CDR3 regions were amplified from genomic DNA by means of the immunoSEQ Assay, a bias-controlled multiplex PCR. The source study handled its data this way. Nucleated cell counts per sample were estimated from amplification of reference gene primers within the assay. To quantify the absolute abundance of each unique TCRbeta CDR3 rearrangement, sequence reads were collapsed and filtered. Productive Simpson clonality was computed per sample as the square root of Simpson's diversity index over productive rearrangements. The table comes from immuneACCESS by way of TCRdb, which keeps in-frame sequences with V and J called. Part of the clones is missing from these tables; in studies checked, under half for an unresolved V gene and the rest for unknown reasons. V and J calls and clone size are those listed in that table; D and trimming were worked out from the DNA. Across this sample there are approximately 300,000 clones, with 90% seen only once. The ten largest account for 6% to 7% of the sample.

As for this clone: Its antigen remains unidentified. No base-level quality is on record; no much larger clone is a single base apart.

The sample was peripheral blood. The sequence was obtained from a young woman with COVID-19, enrolled during active disease.

The CDR3 in this case is CASSLGAGGWNTEAFF. The nucleotides are TGTGCCAGCAGTTTAGGGGCAGGGGGCTGGAACACTGAAGCTTTCTTT. The chain was built from TRBV28 and TRBJ1-1; 8 central nucleotides agree with TRBD1. From its cysteine to its phenylalanine, the CDR3 spans 16 amino acids. This entry keeps only the CDR3 DNA: 48 bases, framed from base 1. CDR1 and CDR2, looked up from the germline V gene, are MDHEN and SYDVKM. V is trimmed back by 2 bases and J by 1 base, and the junction contains 6 bases that no gene match accounts for.